Listed below are T cell receptor beta chains from one sample, sequenced in a study of molecular identifiers for immune sequencing clone quantification. Each CDR3 protein is one row after TCRdb ran MiXCR on the PCR reads. The table lists about 630,000 distinct CDR3 sequences, around 25% of them singletons. Sequenced sample: naive CD8+ T cells from blood, with Jurkat cell RNA spiked in. The receptor set was obtained from a human donor in good health. Some libraries in this study had Jurkat cell RNA spiked in. The conserved cysteine and the conserved F or W are not part of the CDR3 here.

v_gene,j_gene,CDR3aa
TRBV6-6,TRBJ1-5,ASHTQGWDQPQH
TRBV5-8,TRBJ1-5,ASSLVDYSNQPQH
TRBV3-1,TRBJ1-2,ASSQARTEVNGYT
TRBV25-1,TRBJ2-5,ATTGNQETQY
TRBV19,TRBJ1-5,PSSIGNQPQH
TRBV5-1,TRBJ1-6,ASSEEPTAGLLNSPLH
TRBV23-1,TRBJ2-6,ASSQSGPGANVLT
TRBV6-2/TRBV6-3,TRBJ2-5,ASSRTGGYQETQY
TRBV29-1,TRBJ1-1,SVAVETAKMNTEAF
TRBV27,TRBJ2-7,ASTGGRGPLYEQY
TRBV5-1,TRBJ2-1,ASSQLVGNEQF
TRBV20-1,TRBJ2-7,SARPLIPAGGGRYEQY
TRBV20-1,TRBJ1-2,SAREGSRDGYT
TRBV27,TRBJ1-5,ASSFGGNSNQPQH
TRBV6-5,TRBJ2-5,ASSPQGETQY
TRBV30,TRBJ2-3,AWDLGGASTDTQY
TRBV6-2/TRBV6-3,TRBJ2-7,ASGDLLGGPYEQY
TRBV18,TRBJ2-5,ASSPSGLAGVETQY
TRBV27,TRBJ2-6,ASSQYSGANVLT
TRBV12-3/TRBV12-4,TRBJ1-3,ASSVDRGHGNTIY
TRBV19,TRBJ2-2,ASTTGTNTGELF
TRBV20-1,TRBJ2-3,SAARLAVTDTQY
TRBV4-3,TRBJ2-2,ASSQDGTGDYTGELF
TRBV5-4,TRBJ2-2,ALHDRNTGELF
TRBV21-1,TRBJ2-5,AGSKAGDRVQETQY
TRBV4-3,TRBJ2-7,ASSQVSGPSSYEQY
TRBV11-2,TRBJ2-7,ASSLRDRGSLSSYEQY
TRBV29-1,TRBJ1-2,SVEPQKGSETSEFYGYT
TRBV3-1,TRBJ2-2,ASSQDGSGAAGELF
TRBV7-9,NA,ASSLEGGSQPQY
TRBV3-1,TRBJ1-2,ASSPRADPRKYGYA
TRBV4-1,TRBJ2-1,ASSQERGTGSYNEQF
TRBV12-3/TRBV12-4,TRBJ2-3,ASSYSGGAIDTQY
TRBV27,TRBJ2-1,ASSLRQGAPNEQF
TRBV19,TRBJ1-1,ASSPADSADTEAF
TRBV6-5,TRBJ2-2,ASSSSVGRLLNTGELF
TRBV29-1,TRBJ1-1,SVADRGNTEAF
TRBV20-1,TRBJ2-5,SAIKMREQETQY
TRBV7-9,TRBJ2-7,ASSEDSDEQY
TRBV19,TRBJ2-1,ASRWGPSPYNEQF
TRBV20-1,TRBJ2-1,SARHRALSGRGDEQF
TRBV20-1,TRBJ2-3,SVYSGTSTDTQY
TRBV7-9,TRBJ2-7,ASSADPSGRTSYEQY
TRBV29-1,TRBJ1-3,SVKQGSGNTIY
TRBV24-1,TRBJ1-5,ATSDPPGPQH
TRBV28,TRBJ2-3,ASSGGLAGGGFPGDTQY
TRBV13,TRBJ2-7,ASSLGLAGGPSYEQY
TRBV7-2,TRBJ2-7,ASSLDGDLRWEEQY
TRBV6-5,TRBJ1-3,ASSDQNYLGNTIY
TRBV29-1,TRBJ2-7,SVVGARSYEQY
TRBV9,TRBJ2-3,ASSGTSGGADTQY
TRBV20-1,TRBJ2-7,SASMTPGHEQY
TRBV30,TRBJ1-6,AWATGSWGNSPLH
TRBV12-3/TRBV12-4,TRBJ2-5,ASSPPDGTQKTQY
TRBV5-3,TRBJ1-6,ASSLVEDPSYNSPLL
TRBV5-1,TRBJ2-5,ASSYLGGAETQY
TRBV27,TRBJ2-7,ASRPFYGQGHYEQY
TRBV19,TRBJ2-7,ASSLRRTGDYEQY